This passage covers 27 T cell receptor beta chains from one sample sequenced in a study of T cell responses to AZD1222 COVID-19 vaccine. Sequenced by immunoSEQ multiplex PCR; TCRdb stores in-frame clones only, minus some. Of 100,000 to 150,000 clones detected, around 89% appear once; the ten largest clones hold 4.2%. Here the sequenced sample was peripheral blood, taken on day 0 of AZD1222 vaccination. The receptors were sampled from an adult in good health.

The rearrangement joins TRBV7-8 to TRBJ2-7, with 7 bases that match TRBD1. J gave up 2 bases and V 4 bases, and 8 bases lay outside the gene matches. CDR3 length equals 15 residues. CDR1 and CDR2 (germline): SGHVS, FQNEAQ. The CDR3 region is CASSSSTGNPYEQYF. In nucleotides, the CDR3 is TGTGCCAGCAGCTCTTCGACAGGGAATCCCTACGAGCAGTACTTC.

This rearrangement joins TRBV7-3 to TRBJ2-3; 9 nucleotides align to TRBD1. Germline V lookup: CDR1 SGHTA, CDR2 FQGTGA. This CDR3 region has 14 residues. Unmatched junction bases numbered 5, after V lost 5 bases and J lost 5 bases. The CDR3 DNA sequence: TGTGCCAGCAGCACAGGGGGCAAGGGAGATACGCAGTATTTT. It encodes CASSTGGKGDTQYF.

This chain joins TRBV5-1 and TRBJ1-4; tentative D call: TRBD1 (6 bases). Germline V gene data show CDR1 as SGHRS and CDR2 as YFSETQ. The CDR3 spans 15 residues. V was clipped by 4 bases and J by 0 bases, with 10 bases between them. For the CDR3, the DNA is TGCGCCAGCAGCGCAACAGGGTCAACTAATGAAAAACTGTTTTTT. Amino acid sequence: CASSATGSTNEKLFF.

This clone was picked up a small number of times. This chain links TRBV7-2 with TRBJ1-1; D is unclear. The CDR3 runs to 15 residues. V lost 6 bases, J lost 6 bases, and 20 bases lay in between. Per germline, CDR1 SGHTA and CDR2 FQGNSA. CDR3 nucleotides: TGTGCCAGCAGGTATTCAGTGGGTTTGCGGGCTGAAGCTTTCTTT. This translates into CASRYSVGLRAEAFF.

The chain is built from TRBV27 and TRBJ1-5; D unclear. The CDR3 loop spans 13 amino acids. V shed 4 bases and J shed 7 bases, with 11 bases lying between them. Germline CDR1 is MNHEY and CDR2 is SMNVEV (reference sequence). In DNA form, the CDR3 reads TGTGCCAGCAGTTGGGCGGTAGGGCAGCCCCAGCATTTT. Amino acid sequence: CASSWAVGQPQHF.

The rearrangement links TRBV25-1 to TRBJ2-7; the D gene could be TRBD1 or TRBD2 (5 bases each). With 6 bases removed from V and 5 bases from J, the gap between germline ends came to 26 bases. The CDR3 is 17 amino acids. Germline CDR1 MGHDK, CDR2 SYGVNS. The CDR3 DNA reads TGTGCCAGCAGCCCGGGACGCCTTCCATTGTCACTAGACGAGCAGTACTTC. Protein: CASSPGRLPLSLDEQYF.

To note about this clone: The same CDR3 also results from other DNA sequences found in this sample. This chain uses TRBV3-1 (or the pseudogene TRBV3-2) with TRBJ2-7; TRBD1 might be the D (5 bases). Per the germline V gene, CDR1 is LGHDT and CDR2 is YNNKEL (reference sequence). This CDR3 region has 13 residues. The V and J ends lost 0 bases and 2 bases respectively, with 5 bases between them. The CDR3 nucleotides read TGTGCCAGCAGCCAAGAAGGGGCCTACGAGCAGTACTTC. It codes for CASSQEGAYEQYF.

The V gene is TRBV29-1, the J gene TRBJ2-5, with D unclear. Germline lookup yields CDR1 SQVTM and CDR2 ANQGSEA. This CDR3 is built from 13 residues. V lost 3 bases to trimming and J lost 0 bases, with 8 bases between them. In DNA, the CDR3 is TGCAGCGTTGACCGTCGCCACCAAGAGACCCAGTACTTC. Its protein product is CSVDRRHQETQYF.

The V gene is TRBV5-1, the J gene TRBJ2-1; a possible D gene is TRBD2 (5 bases). V lost 0 bases to trimming and J lost 8 bases, with 9 bases between them. CDR3 size: 13 residues. From germline, CDR1 is SGHRS and CDR2 YFSETQ. As DNA, the CDR3 is TGCGCCAGCAGCTTGGCGGGAAGGCATGAGCAGTTCTTC. It encodes CASSLAGRHEQFF.

The CDR3 is CASSSFGGGINEKLFF. The CDR3 DNA reads TGTGCCAGCAGCTCATTCGGTGGGGGGATTAATGAAAAACTGTTTTTT. The V and J genes are TRBV7-9 and TRBJ1-4; D is perhaps TRBD1 (5 bases). The V gene lost 4 bases and the J gene lost 4 bases, with 16 bases spanning the gap. CDR1 SEHNR and CDR2 FQNEAQ come from the germline V gene (reference sequence). The CDR3 runs to 16 residues.

The chain uses TRBV5-1 and TRBJ2-7; perhaps TRBD1 as D (7 bases). CDR1 and CDR2 from the germline V gene are SGHRS and YFSETQ. This CDR3 comprises 16 residues. Trimming removed 5 bases at V and 0 bases at J, with 18 bases between. Here the CDR3 DNA reads TGCGCCAGCAGATTCACGGGACAGACTAGCTCCTACGAGCAGTACTTC. Amino acids: CASRFTGQTSSYEQYF.

V gene TRBV4-2 combines with J gene TRBJ1-2; D unclear. Trimming took 0 bases from V and 4 from J, leaving 15 bases between them. The germline CDR1 and CDR2 sequences are LGHNA and YNFKEQ. This CDR3 spans 16 amino acids. In nucleotides, the CDR3 is TGTGCCAGCAGCCAAGAACCCCCCCAGGATCGCTATGGCTACACCTTC. Translation gives CASSQEPPQDRYGYTF.

This chain's CDR3 is CASSLTLAGGMAEQFF. The CDR3 bases are TGTGCCAGCAGCCTTACTCTAGCAGGGGGTATGGCGGAGCAGTTCTTC. The chain carries TRBV7-2 and TRBJ2-1; 7 nucleotides agree with TRBD1. Germline CDR1 reads SGHTA; CDR2 reads FQGNSA. V trimming: 5 bases; J trimming: 10 bases; junction bases outside the gene matches: 17. CDR3 size: 16 residues.

This chain connects TRBV9 to TRBJ1-3, with 7 bases matching TRBD1. The CDR3 runs 18 residues. CDR1 is SGDLS, CDR2 YYNGEE, per germline. V lost 0 bases and J lost 0; bases outside the gene matches: 9. The CDR3 is CASSVDRQGPYSGNTIYF. Written as DNA, the CDR3 is TGTGCCAGCAGCGTAGACAGACAGGGCCCCTACTCTGGAAACACCATATATTTT.

In its sample, this clone was seen a few times. V usage is TRBV9 and J usage is TRBJ2-1; D may be TRBD2 (6 bases). This CDR3 comprises 18 residues. The germline CDR1 and CDR2 sequences are SGDLS and YYNGEE. V lost 4 bases and J lost 7, with 27 bases in between. For the CDR3, the DNA is TGTGCCAGCAGCCCTCGATCGAACCCGACTAGAACCCAAAATGAGCAGTTCTTC. Translating gives CASSPRSNPTRTQNEQFF.

The J gene is TRBJ1-2, the V gene TRBV30; no clear D gene. The CDR3 sequence is 14 residues long. Germline values: CDR1 GTSNPN, CDR2 SVGIG (reference sequence). Trimming removed 1 base at V and 2 bases at J, with 11 bases between. The CDR3 is CAWSDQAVNYGYTF. The CDR3 DNA follows: TGTGCCTGGAGTGACCAGGCAGTCAACTATGGCTACACCTTC. Using reference TRBV30 and TRBJ1-2 for the parts outside the CDR3, the full variable domain is SQTIHQWPATLVQPVGSPLSLECTVEGTSNPNLYWYRQAAGRGLQLLFYSVGIGQISSEVPQNLSASRPQDRQFILSSKKLLLSDSGFYLCAWSDQAVNYGYTFGSGTRLTVV.

This chain uses TRBV30 with TRBJ2-5, with 8 bases matching TRBD2. The germline gives CDR1 GTSNPN, CDR2 SVGIG (reference sequence). V was pared by 0 bases and J by 3 bases, with 12 bases of the junction left unmatched. The CDR3 consists of 17 residues. CDR3 amino acids: CAWSVRTSRTMKETQYF. In nucleotides, the CDR3 is TGTGCCTGGAGTGTACGGACTAGCAGGACGATGAAAGAGACCCAGTACTTC.

This rearrangement joins TRBV4-1 to TRBJ1-2; the D is unclear. Germline loops: CDR1 MGHRA, CDR2 YSYEKL. CDR3 size: 15 residues. Trimming took off 3 bases at V and 0 bases at J, with 11 bases between the two ends. The CDR3 here is CASSQDDRSNYGYTF. CDR3 DNA: TGCGCCAGCAGCCAGGACGACCGGTCTAACTATGGCTACACCTTC.

CDR3 amino acids: CASSLWTGRAEAFF. CDR3 DNA sequence: TGTGCCAGCAGCTTGTGGACAGGGCGGGCTGAAGCTTTCTTT. The chain couples TRBV5-8 to TRBJ1-1, with TRBD1 matching over 8 bases. The CDR3 sequence is 14 residues long. The V gene end was trimmed by 1 base and the J gene end by 6 bases; junction bases not matched to a gene: 5. Germline V gives CDR1 SGHTS, CDR2 YDEGEE.

This clone was seen once. J is TRBJ2-7 and V is TRBV27; perhaps TRBD1 as D (5 bases). This CDR3 region has 14 residues. V gave up 6 bases and J gave up 0 bases, with 12 bases separating them. The germline V gene has CDR1 MNHEY and CDR2 SMNVEV (reference sequence). This chain's CDR3 is CASRGQGLSYEQYF. The CDR3 DNA reads as TGTGCCAGCAGAGGGCAGGGTCTCTCCTACGAGCAGTACTTC.

The chain recombines TRBV6-6 with TRBJ1-5, with 8 bases matching TRBD1. V dropped 5 bases and J dropped 5; count of bases not matched to a gene: 5. The germline gives CDR1 MNHNY, CDR2 SVGAGI (reference sequence). This CDR3 region has 14 residues. CDR3 sequence (DNA): TGTGCCAGCAGTGGACAGGGAAGACATCAGCCCCAGCATTTT. Residues: CASSGQGRHQPQHF.

The chain has TRBV19 and TRBJ1-2; perhaps TRBD1 as D (5 bases). V dropped 5 bases and J dropped 12 bases, with 25 bases sitting between them. Looked up from germline, CDR1 is LNHDA and CDR2 is SQIVND (reference sequence). The CDR3 contains 15 residues. The CDR3 loop reads CASSPNTGLLKINTF. CDR3 bases: TGTGCCAGTAGTCCTAATACGGGACTCCTAAAGATAAACACCTTC. The complete variable domain, with remaining parts taken from reference TRBV19 and TRBJ1-2, reads DGGITQSPKYLFRKEGQNVTLSCEQNLNHDAMYWYRQDPGQGLRLIYYSQIVNDFQKGDIAEGYSVSREKKESFPLTVTSAQKNPTAFYLCASSPNTGLLKINTFGSGTRLTVV.

The chain links TRBV5-4 to TRBJ2-7; 7 nucleotides align to TRBD1. The CDR3 has 15 residues. V lost 7 bases to trimming and J lost 2 bases; unmatched junction nucleotides: 12. CDR1 is SGHNT and CDR2 is YYREEE in the germline V gene (reference sequence). The CDR3 spells CASFPRGTAAYEQYF. The CDR3 nucleotides read TGTGCCAGCTTCCCTAGAGGGACAGCAGCCTACGAGCAGTACTTC.

The V call is TRBV7-2, the J call TRBJ2-3, with D possibly TRBD2 on 6 matching bases. This CDR3 has 17 amino acids. In germline, CDR1 is SGHTA, CDR2 FQGNSA. The germline V and J ends were trimmed by 1 base and 4 bases, with 18 bases remaining between them. CDR3: CASSLGFVLARADTQYF. CDR3 nucleotide sequence: TGTGCCAGCAGCTTAGGATTTGTACTAGCTAGGGCAGATACGCAGTATTTT. Together with reference TRBV7-2 and TRBJ2-3, the CDR3 gives the full variable domain: GAGVSQSPSNKVTEKGKDVELRCDPISGHTALYWYRQSLGQGLEFLIYFQGNSAPDKSGLPSDRFSAERTGGSVSTLTIQRTQQEDSAVYLCASSLGFVLARADTQYFGPGTRLTVL.

The chain joins TRBV15 to TRBJ1-1, with unresolved D. This CDR3 contains 13 residues. Germline-derived CDR1 and CDR2 are LNHNV and YYDKDF (reference sequence). With 0 bases removed from V and 5 bases from J, the gap between germline ends came to 7 bases. CDR3 region: CATSRDEGTEAFF. CDR3 in DNA: TGTGCCACCAGCAGAGACGAGGGAACTGAAGCTTTCTTT. The full variable domain, with the rest looked up from reference TRBV15 and TRBJ1-1, is DAMVIQNPRYQVTQFGKPVTLSCSQTLNHNVMYWYQQKSSQAPKLLFHYYDKDFNNEADTPDNFQSRRPNTSFCFLDIRSPGLGDTAMYLCATSRDEGTEAFFGQGTRLTVV.

For the CDR3, the DNA is TGTGCCAGCAGTTCCGGGACTGAAACCTACGAGCAGTACTTC. It codes for CASSSGTETYEQYF. The genes are TRBV28 and TRBJ2-7; TRBD2 might be the D (6 bases). The V gene lost 4 bases and the J gene lost 2 bases, with 12 bases spanning the gap. Germline CDR1 and CDR2: MDHEN and SYDVKM. The CDR3 sequence is 14 residues long.

This clone was counted between two and nine times. V is TRBV28 and J is TRBJ2-7; TRBD1 is a possible D gene (5 bases). CDR1 MDHEN and CDR2 SYDVKM come from the germline V gene. This CDR3 is 13 amino acids long. Trimming removed 1 base from V and 4 bases from J, with 8 bases in between. The chain's CDR3 is CASSLLTAYEQYF. CDR3 bases: TGTGCCAGCAGTTTATTGACAGCTTACGAGCAGTACTTC.